This T cell receptor (beta chain) appears in the sequencing data of a study of pediatric ulcerative colitis. For this clone: Its antigen is as yet unknown.

Sequencing was at survey level. Clones were sequenced by immunoSEQ multiplex PCR, and TCRdb holds only the in-frame ones, with some missing. The table lists about 20,000 clones, 70% to 85% of them singletons. One to two pinch biopsies were taken from the rectum during colonoscopy. Study-level results: Blood-derived T cells may be present in rectal pinch biopsies.

Germline CDR1 and CDR2: LNHDA and SQIVND (reference sequence). Trimming pared 9 bases from V and 4 bases from J, leaving 16 bases between. This CDR3 is built from 15 residues. Sequenced input: gut tissue. The chain joins TRBV19 to TRBJ2-6, with D tentatively TRBD1 (5 bases). The sequence was obtained from a boy aged 5-17 years with moderate ulcerative colitis. The CDR3 protein is CASRPGAVGANVLTF. The CDR3 DNA sequence: TGTGCCAGCCGACCTGGGGCTGTCGGGGCCAACGTCCTGACTTTC.